These T cell receptor beta chains were read from a single sample in a study of T cells after yellow fever vaccination. TCRdb itself ran the 5' RACE reads through MiXCR, one entry per CDR3 protein. The profile shows about 340,000 distinct CDR3 sequences, 9.5% to 15% of them singletons. Here the sequenced sample was CD4+ T cells sorted from PBMCs, taken 15 days after the yellow fever booster vaccination. Receptor source: a man aged 18 to 30 who received the YFV17D yellow fever vaccine. CDR3s leave out the opening cysteine and the closing phenylalanine or tryptophan. A D gene is named only where the DNA matches it firmly. Size values are once, few and many counts, or a class for expanded clones, and some rows have none.

D,size,J,V,CDR3
TRBD1,many,TRBJ1-1,TRBV7-9,ASSFQGADTEAF
NA,NA,TRBJ1-1,TRBV7-2,ASSIQGTEAF
NA,NA,TRBJ2-4,TRBV7-9,ASSSYVTEAKNIQY
NA,NA,TRBJ1-4,TRBV20-1,SARDGKSEKLF
NA,NA,TRBJ2-3,TRBV4-1,ASSRSSRGRADTQY
NA,few,TRBJ1-5,TRBV20-1,SARAVPGQTFNQPQH
NA,few,TRBJ2-7,TRBV9,ASSVYLHLRAASSYEQY
NA,many,TRBJ2-3,TRBV7-2,ASSLNPTGDTQY
TRBD2,NA,TRBJ2-5,TRBV20-1,SARDTGGAGETQY
TRBD1,few,TRBJ1-1,TRBV4-3,ASSTGTGYFAF
NA,many,TRBJ1-1,TRBV29-1,SVEDPPGAAF
NA,NA,TRBJ2-3,TRBV29-1,SVESPQGSTDTQY
TRBD1,few,TRBJ2-3,TRBV5-1,ASSSGTGGNTQY
TRBD1,few,TRBJ1-5,TRBV27,ASSSRDRRFNQPQH
NA,NA,TRBJ1-1,TRBV10-3,AISDLEGTEAF
TRBD1,many,TRBJ2-7,TRBV29-1,SVVFGTGGYYEQY
TRBD2,NA,TRBJ2-5,TRBV9,ASSVAVTSGEETQY
TRBD1,NA,TRBJ2-3,TRBV30,AFLTGDTQY
NA,NA,TRBJ2-3,TRBV5-6,ASSAGQRADTQY
TRBD1,NA,TRBJ2-5,TRBV30,AWSGDRLLGTQY
TRBD1,NA,TRBJ1-2,TRBV11-2,ASSLDQGAHT
TRBD2,many,TRBJ2-1,TRBV19,ASSIGGGAPGQF
NA,many,TRBJ2-3,TRBV7-9,ASSLLGQSTDTQY
TRBD1,few,TRBJ2-5,TRBV28,ATRQGQRVETQY
TRBD2,NA,TRBJ2-7,TRBV7-2,ASSFLAGLSGEQY